These T cell receptor beta chains were read from a single sample in a study of blood T cells in healthy people across ages. TCRdb processed the 5' RACE reads anew with MiXCR; each CDR3 protein has one entry. The table lists 1.4 million or so distinct CDR3 sequences, approximately 39% of them singletons. The material sequenced was blood. The receptors were sampled from a woman between 18 and 29 years old in good health. Each CDR3 is given without its conserved first and last residue. The D gene is left open where the match is weak. Some rows mark clone size as missing; the rest say once, few, many or name a class of expanded clone.

d_call	clone_size	v_call	j_call	cdr3_aa
.	few	TRBV2	TRBJ1-1	ASRSTGEAF
.	.	TRBV20-1	TRBJ1-4	SARQSANEKLF
.	.	TRBV20-1	TRBJ1-1	SAKERLSTEAF
TRBD1	.	TRBV27	TRBJ2-1	ASSFDRARRERYNEQF
.	few	TRBV7-2	.	ASSLLPYGEQY
.	.	TRBV25-1	TRBJ1-2	VSSDGGSHYGYT
TRBD1	.	TRBV27	TRBJ2-1	ASSRGTGSPYNEQF
.	.	TRBV7-2	TRBJ2-3	ASSLAYGLADTQY
.	many	TRBV20-1	TRBJ2-7	SARKQETYEQY
.	.	TRBV6-2/TRBV6-3	.	ASNKIQGVQETQY